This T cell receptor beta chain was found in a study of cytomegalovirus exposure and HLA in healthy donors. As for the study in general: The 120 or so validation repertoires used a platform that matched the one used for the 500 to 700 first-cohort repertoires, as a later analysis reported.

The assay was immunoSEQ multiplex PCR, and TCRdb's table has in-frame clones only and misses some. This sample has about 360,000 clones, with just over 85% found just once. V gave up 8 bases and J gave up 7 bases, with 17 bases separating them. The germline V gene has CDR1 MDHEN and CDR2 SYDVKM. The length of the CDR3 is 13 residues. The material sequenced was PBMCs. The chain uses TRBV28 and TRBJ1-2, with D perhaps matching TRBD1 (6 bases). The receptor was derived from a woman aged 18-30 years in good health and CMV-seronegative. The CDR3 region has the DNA TGTGCCAGCGACCCTAGGGCGGGGGCTGGCTACACCTTC. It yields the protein CASDPRAGAGYTF.